These 4 T cell receptor beta chains came from one sample sequenced in a study of T cell responses to AZD1222 COVID-19 vaccine. The protocol was immunoSEQ multiplex PCR, while the TCRdb copy is restricted to in-frame clones and leaves out a portion. The table includes 150,000 to 200,000 clones, about 94% detected once. The input for sequencing was peripheral blood, taken on day 0 of AZD1222 vaccination. These receptors originate from an adult in good health.

This clone is a singleton in its sample. The chain joins TRBV6-5 to TRBJ2-2; D gene ambiguous. Germline CDR1 and CDR2: MNHEY and SVGAGI. This CDR3 is 14 amino acids long. V lost 0 bases and J lost 7, with 9 bases in between. The DNA for the CDR3 is TGTGCCAGCAGTTACTCGGTGGGGATCGGGGAGCTGTTTTTT. It is translated as CASSYSVGIGELFF.

The chain is built from TRBV15 and TRBJ1-4, with D maybe TRBD1 (5 bases). There are 17 residues in the CDR3. V was trimmed by 0 bases and J by 0 bases, leaving 11 bases between them. Germline CDR1 is LNHNV and CDR2 is YYDKDF (reference sequence). In DNA form, the CDR3 reads TGTGCCACCAGCAGAGATCTGGCGGGGGCAACTAATGAAAAACTGTTTTTT. Protein: CATSRDLAGATNEKLFF.

The chain employs TRBV11-2 and TRBJ2-3; no clear D gene. The CDR3 is 14 residues long. Trimming removed 3 bases from V and 0 bases from J, with 7 bases in between. CDR1 is SGHAT and CDR2 is FQNNGV in the germline V gene. The CDR3 sequence is CASSFRLSTDTQYF. The CDR3 DNA sequence: TGTGCCAGCAGCTTTCGCCTTAGCACAGATACGCAGTATTTT. Combining the CDR3 with reference TRBV11-2 and TRBJ2-3 gives the whole variable domain EAGVAQSPRYKIIEKRQSVAFWCNPISGHATLYWYQQILGQGPKLLIQFQNNGVVDDSQLPKDRFSAERLKGVDSTLKIQPAKLEDSAVYLCASSFRLSTDTQYFGPGTRLTVL.

The chain has TRBV5-5 and TRBJ2-1; D remains ambiguous. With 0 bases removed from V and 1 base from J, the gap between germline ends came to 8 bases. The length of the CDR3 is 15 residues. Germline CDR1 and CDR2: SGHKS and YYEKEE (reference sequence). CDR3 nucleotides: TGTGCCAGCAGCTTGGCCTTCGGGTCCTACAATGAGCAGTTCTTC. Translating it yields CASSLAFGSYNEQFF.